The 10 T cell receptor beta chains given below trace back to one sample, sequenced in a study of CD8 T cells in Susac syndrome. When the RNA was reverse transcribed, random hexamers were used with an input of 0.5 to 1 ug. One entry per CDR3 protein results from TCRdb running MiXCR on the immunoSEQ multiplex PCR reads. The sample contains some 150,000 distinct CDR3 sequences, roughly 94% of which appear only once. Sequencing used CD8+ T cells from PBMCs. The origin of the receptors is a human donor with multiple sclerosis.

The V call is TRBV5-1, the J call TRBJ2-7, with no clear D. This CDR3 is built from 15 residues. Trimming removed 1 base from V and 5 bases from J, with 16 bases in between. Germline V gives CDR1 SGHRS, CDR2 YFSETQ. CDR3 protein: CASSLKLQAVDEQYF. The CDR3, as DNA: TGCGCCAGCAGCTTGAAGCTTCAGGCGGTCGACGAGCAGTACTTC. Based on the CDR3 plus reference TRBV5-1 and TRBJ2-7, the full variable domain is KAGVTQTPRYLIKTRGQQVTLSCSPISGHRSVSWYQQTPGQGLQFLFEYFSETQRNKGNFPGRFSGRQFSNSRSEMNVSTLELGDSALYLCASSLKLQAVDEQYFGPGTRLTVT.

The CDR3 is CASSPVGYEQYF. The CDR3 DNA sequence: TGTGCCAGTAGCCCCGTGGGCTACGAGCAGTACTTC. The chain links TRBV19 to TRBJ2-7; D call uncertain. Trimming removed 6 bases at V and 3 bases at J, with 9 bases between. The CDR3 totals 12 residues. Germline CDR1 is LNHDA and CDR2 is SQIVND (reference sequence).

The chain has TRBV19 and TRBJ1-1; no firm D call. This CDR3 has 15 amino acids. V was pared by 6 bases and J by 0 bases, with 14 bases between. Germline CDR1 reads LNHDA; CDR2 reads SQIVND (reference sequence). CDR3 loop: CASSLFGRLNTEAFF. CDR3 in DNA: TGTGCCAGTAGCCTCTTCGGACGGTTGAACACTGAAGCTTTCTTT.

The rearrangement joins TRBV7-3 to TRBJ2-2; possible D gene TRBD1, 6 bases. The CDR3 has 15 residues. Germline CDR1 reads SGHTA; CDR2 reads FQGTGA. The V and J ends lost 5 bases and 5 bases respectively, with 15 bases between them. CDR3 nucleotide sequence: TGTGCCAGCAGCCCCCGGGACACTCAGACCGGGGAGCTGTTTTTT. Its translation is CASSPRDTQTGELFF.

The chain employs TRBV7-2 and TRBJ2-3; D gene uncertain. The length of the CDR3 is 14 residues. Germline V CDR1 and CDR2: SGHTA, FQGNSA. Trimming took off 3 bases at V and 0 bases at J, with 7 bases between the two ends. CDR3 sequence reads: CASSLVTSTDTQYF. The CDR3 DNA sequence: TGTGCCAGCAGCTTGGTCACAAGCACAGATACGCAGTATTTT. The complete variable domain, with remaining parts taken from reference TRBV7-2 and TRBJ2-3, reads GAGVSQSPSNKVTEKGKDVELRCDPISGHTALYWYRQSLGQGLEFLIYFQGNSAPDKSGLPSDRFSAERTGGSVSTLTIQRTQQEDSAVYLCASSLVTSTDTQYFGPGTRLTVL.

The chain employs TRBV5-6 and TRBJ1-2; D remains unclear. CDR1 SGHDT and CDR2 YYEEEE come from the germline V gene. Trimming took off 1 base at V and 3 bases at J, with 13 bases between the two ends. This CDR3 contains 15 residues. The DNA of the CDR3 is TGTGCCAGCAGCTTGAGGAGGACTTCATACTATGGCTACACCTTC. Protein sequence: CASSLRRTSYYGYTF.

The V and J genes are TRBV9 and TRBJ2-1, with D hard to call. Between the trimmed V and J ends, which lost 3 bases and 6 bases, there was a span of 16 bases. CDR1 is SGDLS and CDR2 is YYNGEE in the germline V gene. The CDR3 is 15 residues long. CDR3 region: CASSDRQGEGNEQFF. CDR3 nucleotide sequence: TGTGCCAGCAGCGACCGACAAGGTGAAGGCAATGAGCAGTTCTTC.

The chain has TRBV27 and TRBJ1-2, with D tentatively TRBD1 (6 bases). The germline V gene has CDR1 MNHEY and CDR2 SMNVEV (reference sequence). The CDR3 extends over 14 amino acids. V was pared by 0 bases and J by 8 bases, with 13 bases between. The CDR3 sequence is CASSLSGGTRGYTF. The CDR3 DNA reads TGTGCCAGCAGTTTATCTGGAGGGACAAGAGGCTACACCTTC.

The gene calls are TRBV7-9 and TRBJ2-7, with D tentatively TRBD2 (7 bases). Per the germline V gene, CDR1 is SEHNR and CDR2 is FQNEAQ (reference sequence). This CDR3 is built from 14 residues. Trimming left V 5 bases short and J 6 bases short, with 17 bases between. This CDR3 is CASSQGGGEGEQYF. As DNA, the CDR3 is TGTGCCAGCAGCCAAGGAGGGGGGGAAGGCGAGCAGTACTTC. Based on the CDR3 plus reference TRBV7-9 and TRBJ2-7, the full variable domain is DTGVSQNPRHKITKRGQNVTFRCDPISEHNRLYWYRQTLGQGPEFLTYFQNEAQLEKSRLLSDRFSAERPKGSFSTLEIQRTEQGDSAMYLCASSQGGGEGEQYFGPGTRLTVT.

This clonotype was found a few times. V and J are TRBV6-2 or TRBV6-3 and TRBJ1-1, with a tentative D call TRBD1 (5 bases). Trimming stripped 7 bases from V and 2 bases from J, with 14 bases between. The CDR3 runs to 14 residues. Germline V gene data show CDR1 as MNHEY and CDR2 as SVGEGT. The CDR3 region is CASIGGRVNTEAFF. In DNA form, the CDR3 reads TGTGCCAGCATCGGAGGCAGGGTTAACACTGAAGCTTTCTTT.